This T cell receptor (beta chain) was captured by sequencing in a study of blood T cell repertoires in COVID-19. Turning to the study itself: Sites across the United States, Italy and Spain contributed samples from acute and convalescent COVID-19. Sample material is recorded as cDNA or gDNA derived from T cells, B-cell-depleted T cells, or PBMCs.

CDR1 is MGHRA, CDR2 YSYEKL, per germline. There are 15 residues in the CDR3. The V and J ends lost 7 bases and 6 bases, in that order; junction bases with no gene match: 8. Original analysis: Reference gene primer amplification gave nucleated cell count estimates. Repertoires were generated with immunoSEQ multiplex PCR, while TCRdb's copy carries only in-frame clones and drops some. That table furnishes V, J and clone size, whereas the DNA furnished D and trimming. The repertoire consists of around 300,000 clones, with around 90% occurring once and the leading ten covering roughly 2.3%. The sequencing input was peripheral blood. The V call is TRBV4-1, the J call TRBJ2-1; 11 positions match TRBD2. The TCR originated in a man aged 18 to 29 with active or convalescent COVID-19. CDR3 in DNA: TGCGCCAGCACCGATAGCGGGAGGGCCGGCAATGAGCAGTTCTTC. It is translated as CASTDSGRAGNEQFF.